This T cell receptor beta chain was found in a study of blood T cell repertoires in COVID-19. Study at large: The study drew acute and convalescent COVID-19 samples from the United States, Italy and Spain. From T cells, B-cell-depleted T cells, or PBMCs came the material, which was cDNA or gDNA.

The CDR3 has 15 amino acids. Germline CDR1 MGHRA, CDR2 YSYEKL. V lost 0 bases to trimming and J lost 0 bases, with 8 bases between them. Original analysis: Researchers report that nucleated cell counts were estimated from reference gene primer amplification. Here immunoSEQ multiplex PCR was the method, and the copy in TCRdb shows in-frame clones only, minus some. V and J calls plus clone size are reproduced from that table; the DNA served to infer D and trimming. Of about 140,000 clones in the sample, approximately 90% were seen once. The V and J genes are TRBV4-1 and TRBJ1-1; D not resolved. Sequencing used peripheral blood. This TCR was sampled from a man in his sixties with active or convalescent COVID-19. The DNA for the CDR3 is TGCGCCAGCAGCCAAGAGAGGTCCGTGAACACTGAAGCTTTCTTT. Protein product: CASSQERSVNTEAFF.